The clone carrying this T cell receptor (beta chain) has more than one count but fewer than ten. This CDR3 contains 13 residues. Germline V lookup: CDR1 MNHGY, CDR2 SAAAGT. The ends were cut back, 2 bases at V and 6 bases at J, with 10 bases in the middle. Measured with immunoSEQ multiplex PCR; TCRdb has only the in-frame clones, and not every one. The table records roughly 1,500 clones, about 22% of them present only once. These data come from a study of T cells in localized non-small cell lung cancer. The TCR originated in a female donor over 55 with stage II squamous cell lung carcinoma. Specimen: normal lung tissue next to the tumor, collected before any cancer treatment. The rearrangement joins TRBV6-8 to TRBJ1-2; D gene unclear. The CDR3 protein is CASSYRVLDGYTF. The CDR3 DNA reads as TGTGCCAGCAGTTACAGGGTCTTGGATGGCTACACCTTC.